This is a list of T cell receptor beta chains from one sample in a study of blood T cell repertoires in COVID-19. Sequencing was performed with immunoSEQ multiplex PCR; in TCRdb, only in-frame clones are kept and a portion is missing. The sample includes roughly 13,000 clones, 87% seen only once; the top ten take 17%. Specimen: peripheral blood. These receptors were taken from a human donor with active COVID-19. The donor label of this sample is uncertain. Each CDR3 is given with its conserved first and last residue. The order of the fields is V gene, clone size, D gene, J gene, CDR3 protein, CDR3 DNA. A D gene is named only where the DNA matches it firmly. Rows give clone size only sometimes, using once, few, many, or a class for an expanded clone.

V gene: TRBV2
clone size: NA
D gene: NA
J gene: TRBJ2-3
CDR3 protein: CASSLTRTTSTDTQYF
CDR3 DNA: TGTGCCAGCAGCCTGACCAGGACAACTAGCACAGATACGCAGTATTTT

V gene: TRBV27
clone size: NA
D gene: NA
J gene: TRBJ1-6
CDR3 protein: CASTYNPRSNSPLHF
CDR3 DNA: TGTGCCAGCACCTATAACCCCCGGAGCAATTCACCCCTCCACTTT

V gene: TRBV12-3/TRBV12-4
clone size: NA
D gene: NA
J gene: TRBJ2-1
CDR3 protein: CASSVYNEQFF
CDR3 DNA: TGTGCCAGCAGTGTATACAATGAGCAGTTCTTC

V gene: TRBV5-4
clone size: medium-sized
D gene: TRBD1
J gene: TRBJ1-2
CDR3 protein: CASSLTGDHVGYTF
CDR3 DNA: TGTGCCAGCAGCTTAACAGGGGACCACGTCGGCTACACCTTC

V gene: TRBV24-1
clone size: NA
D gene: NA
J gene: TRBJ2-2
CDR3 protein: CATSDPFAGELFF
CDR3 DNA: TGTGCCACCAGTGACCCCTTTGCCGGGGAGCTGTTTTTT

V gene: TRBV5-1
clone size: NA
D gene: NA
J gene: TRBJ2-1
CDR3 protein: CASSLVGQRDNEQFF
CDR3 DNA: TGCGCCAGCAGCTTGGTGGGACAGCGGGACAATGAGCAGTTCTTC

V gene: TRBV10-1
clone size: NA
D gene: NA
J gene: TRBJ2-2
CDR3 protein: CASSDTEPGLWNTGELFF
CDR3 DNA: TGCGCCAGCAGTGACACAGAACCGGGACTTTGGAACACCGGGGAGCTGTTTTTT

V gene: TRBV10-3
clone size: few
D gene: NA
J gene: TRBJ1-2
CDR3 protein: CAISDSTLGQYGYTF
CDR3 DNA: TGTGCCATCAGTGACTCCACTTTAGGACAGTATGGCTACACCTTC

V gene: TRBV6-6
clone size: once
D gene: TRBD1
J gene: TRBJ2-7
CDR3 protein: CASSNGQGGYEQYF
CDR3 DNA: TGTGCCAGCAGTAACGGACAGGGGGGGTACGAGCAGTACTTC

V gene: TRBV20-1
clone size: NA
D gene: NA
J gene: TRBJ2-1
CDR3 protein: CSALGQFF
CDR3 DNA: TGCAGTGCTCTCGGGCAGTTCTTC

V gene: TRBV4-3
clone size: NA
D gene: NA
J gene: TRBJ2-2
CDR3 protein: CASSQVRDWEFTGELFF
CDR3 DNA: TGCGCCAGCAGCCAAGTGAGGGACTGGGAGTTCACCGGGGAGCTGTTTTTT

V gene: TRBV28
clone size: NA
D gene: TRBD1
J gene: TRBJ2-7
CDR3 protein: CASRPWARQGSSYEQYF
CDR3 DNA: TGTGCCAGCAGACCCTGGGCCCGACAGGGATCCTCCTACGAGCAGTACTTC

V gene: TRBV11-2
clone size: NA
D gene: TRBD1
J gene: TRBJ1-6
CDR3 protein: CASSRTGENSPLHF
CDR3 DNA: TGTGCCAGCAGCAGGACAGGGGAAAATTCACCCCTCCACTTT

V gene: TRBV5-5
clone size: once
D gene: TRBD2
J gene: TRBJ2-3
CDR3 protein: CASSGTSGSTDTQYF
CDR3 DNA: TGTGCCAGCAGCGGGACTAGCGGAAGCACAGATACGCAGTATTTT

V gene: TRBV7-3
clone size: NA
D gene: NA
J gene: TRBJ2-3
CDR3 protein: CASSPGLPTDTQYF
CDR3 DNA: TGTGCCAGCAGCCCCGGACTACCCACAGATACGCAGTATTTT

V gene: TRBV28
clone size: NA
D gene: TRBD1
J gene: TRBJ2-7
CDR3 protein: CASRMTGTYEQYF
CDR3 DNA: TGTGCCAGCAGGATGACAGGGACCTACGAGCAGTACTTC

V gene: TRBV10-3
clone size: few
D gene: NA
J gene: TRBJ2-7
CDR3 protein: CAISDSRGDYEQYF
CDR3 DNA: TGTGCCATCAGCGACAGCAGGGGAGATTACGAGCAGTACTTC

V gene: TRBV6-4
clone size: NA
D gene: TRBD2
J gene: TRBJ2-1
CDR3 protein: CASSDGTSGVNEQFF
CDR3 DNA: TGTGCCAGCAGTGACGGGACTAGCGGGGTCAATGAGCAGTTCTTC

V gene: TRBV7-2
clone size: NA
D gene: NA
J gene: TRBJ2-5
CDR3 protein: CASSLRTGQETQYF
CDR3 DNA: TGTGCCAGCAGCTTAAGGACTGGGCAAGAGACCCAGTACTTC

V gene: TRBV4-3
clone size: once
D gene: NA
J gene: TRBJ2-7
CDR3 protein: CASSQDPSPVYEQYF
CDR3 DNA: TGCGCCAGCAGCCAAGATCCGTCCCCTGTCTACGAGCAGTACTTC

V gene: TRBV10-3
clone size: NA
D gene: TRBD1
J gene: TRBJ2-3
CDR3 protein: CAISLTGVGTDTQYF
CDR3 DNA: TGTGCCATCAGTTTAACAGGGGTTGGCACAGATACGCAGTATTTT

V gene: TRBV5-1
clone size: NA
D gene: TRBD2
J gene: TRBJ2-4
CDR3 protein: CASSLNPGLAGGPVKNIQYF
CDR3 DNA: TGCGCCAGCAGCCTCAACCCGGGACTAGCGGGGGGGCCGGTCAAAAACATTCAGTACTTC

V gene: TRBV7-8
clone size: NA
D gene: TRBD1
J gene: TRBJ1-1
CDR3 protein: CASSLAQGALPGSTEAFF
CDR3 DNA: TGTGCCAGCAGCTTAGCGCAGGGGGCCCTACCGGGGAGCACTGAAGCTTTCTTT

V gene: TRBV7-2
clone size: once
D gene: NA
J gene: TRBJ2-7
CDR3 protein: CASSLGQPYEQYF
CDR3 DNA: TGTGCCAGCAGCTTAGGACAGCCCTACGAGCAGTACTTC

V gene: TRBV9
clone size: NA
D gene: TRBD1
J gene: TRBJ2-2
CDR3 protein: CASSPRGTGGTGELFF
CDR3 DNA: TGTGCCAGCAGCCCCAGGGGGACAGGGGGCACCGGGGAGCTGTTTTTT

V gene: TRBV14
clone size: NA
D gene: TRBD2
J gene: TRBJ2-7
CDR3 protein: CASSQDGTSGMGREQYF
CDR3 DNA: TGTGCCAGCAGCCAAGATGGTACTAGCGGGATGGGGCGCGAGCAGTACTTC

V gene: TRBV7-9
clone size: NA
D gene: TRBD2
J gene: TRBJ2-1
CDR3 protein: CASSSLAGGLNEQFF
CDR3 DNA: TGTGCCAGCAGCTCTCTAGCGGGGGGGCTGAATGAGCAGTTCTTC

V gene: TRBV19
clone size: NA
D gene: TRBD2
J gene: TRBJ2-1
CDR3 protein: CASSRTSGGYNEQFF
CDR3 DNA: TGTGCCAGTAGTAGGACTAGCGGGGGCTACAATGAGCAGTTCTTC

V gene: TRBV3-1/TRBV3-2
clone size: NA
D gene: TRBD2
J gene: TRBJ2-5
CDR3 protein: CASSHTGLAGAVAQYF
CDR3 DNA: TGTGCCAGCAGCCATACGGGACTAGCGGGGGCCGTGGCCCAGTACTTC

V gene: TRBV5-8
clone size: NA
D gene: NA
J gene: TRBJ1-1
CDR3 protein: CASSLGQTNTEAFF
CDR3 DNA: TGTGCCAGCAGCTTGGGACAGACAAACACTGAAGCTTTCTTT

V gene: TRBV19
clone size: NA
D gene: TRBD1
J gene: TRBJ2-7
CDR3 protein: CASRPGQGSYEQYF
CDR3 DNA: TGTGCCAGTAGGCCGGGACAGGGTTCCTACGAGCAGTACTTC

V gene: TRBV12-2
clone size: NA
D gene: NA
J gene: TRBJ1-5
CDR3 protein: CASRFRGIGNQPQHF
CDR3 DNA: TGTGCAAGTCGCTTCCGGGGGATCGGCAATCAGCCCCAGCATTTT

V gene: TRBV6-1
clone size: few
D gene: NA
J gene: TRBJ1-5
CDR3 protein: CASSEEVPIVNGNQPQHF
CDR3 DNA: TGTGCCAGCAGTGAAGAAGTGCCTATAGTAAATGGCAATCAGCCCCAGCATTTT

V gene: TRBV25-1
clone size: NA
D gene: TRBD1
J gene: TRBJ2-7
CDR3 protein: CASSGKDRATYEQYF
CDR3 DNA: TGTGCCAGCAGTGGGAAGGACAGGGCAACCTACGAGCAGTACTTC

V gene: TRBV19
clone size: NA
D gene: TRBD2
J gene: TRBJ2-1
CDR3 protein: CASSRGEAGVGYNEQFF
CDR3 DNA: TGTGCCAGTAGCCGAGGGGAGGCGGGAGTGGGGTACAATGAGCAGTTCTTC

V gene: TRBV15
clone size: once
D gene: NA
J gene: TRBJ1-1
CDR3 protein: CATSRVRGSEKAFF
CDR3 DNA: TGTGCCACCAGCAGAGTACGAGGGTCCGAGAAAGCTTTCTTT

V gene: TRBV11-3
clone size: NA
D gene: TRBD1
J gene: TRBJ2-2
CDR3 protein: CASSSRQGAVTGELFF
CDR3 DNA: TGTGCCAGCAGTTCCCGACAGGGGGCGGTCACCGGGGAGCTGTTTTTT

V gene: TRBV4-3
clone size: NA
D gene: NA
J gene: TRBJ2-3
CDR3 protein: CASSSDRGTDTQYF
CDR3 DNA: TGCGCCAGCAGCTCGGACAGAGGCACAGATACGCAGTATTTT

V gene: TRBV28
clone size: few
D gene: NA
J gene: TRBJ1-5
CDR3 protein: CASSRRGNQPQHF
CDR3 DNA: TGTGCCAGCAGTCGAAGGGGGAATCAGCCCCAGCATTTT

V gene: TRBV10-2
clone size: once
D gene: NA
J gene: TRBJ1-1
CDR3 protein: CASKGSGLAEAFF
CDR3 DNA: TGCGCCAGTAAAGGCTCGGGTCTCGCTGAAGCTTTCTTT

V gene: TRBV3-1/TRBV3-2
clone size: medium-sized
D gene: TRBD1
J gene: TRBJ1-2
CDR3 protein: CASSQTQGGELGYTF
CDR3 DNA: TGTGCCAGCAGCCAAACCCAGGGGGGTGAGTTGGGCTACACCTTC

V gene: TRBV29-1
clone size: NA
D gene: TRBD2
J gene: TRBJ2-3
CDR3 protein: CSVEDSSGGAHTQYF
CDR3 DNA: TGCAGCGTTGAAGATTCTAGCGGGGGGGCCCATACGCAGTATTTT

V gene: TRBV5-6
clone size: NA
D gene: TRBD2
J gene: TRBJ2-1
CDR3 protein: CASSLLGQGGNEQFF
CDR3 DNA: TGTGCCAGCAGCTTGCTGGGTCAGGGAGGGAATGAGCAGTTCTTC

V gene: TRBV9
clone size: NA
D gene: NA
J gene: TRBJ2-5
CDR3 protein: CASSPRGRGGLQYF
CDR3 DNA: TGTGCCAGCAGCCCCAGGGGGCGGGGGGGCCTCCAGTACTTC